The TCR beta chain under discussion was sequenced for a study of blood T cell repertoires in COVID-19. Only a few counts were recorded for this clone. How the authors handled the data: Amplification of reference gene primers was used by the study to estimate nucleated cell counts. This table comes from immunoSEQ multiplex PCR, and its TCRdb copy is limited to in-frame clones, with some not included. V and J calls and clone size are those listed in that table; D and trimming were worked out from the DNA. The top ten hold around 20% of the sample, which has tens of thousands of clones, roughly 70% seen once. Per germline, CDR1 MNHNY and CDR2 SVGAGI (reference sequence). The V segment lost 5 bases and the J segment 7 bases; nucleotides outside the gene matches: 6. The CDR3 loop spans 16 amino acids.

Sequencing was done on a sample of peripheral blood. The chain carries TRBV6-6 and TRBJ2-2, with 14 bases lining up with TRBD2. The sequence came from a woman aged 45-65 years with active or convalescent COVID-19. CDR3 protein: CASSRRLAGGSGELFF. DNA of the CDR3: TGTGCCAGCAGTCGCCGACTAGCGGGAGGGAGCGGGGAGCTGTTTTTT.